The TCR beta chain under discussion was sequenced for a study of preoperative IRX-2 immunotherapy in early breast cancer. TCRdb's copy holds only in-frame clones and misses some; the assay was immunoSEQ multiplex PCR. The sample comprises about 98,000 clones, roughly 85% of which are singletons, and roughly 2% rests with the top ten. Sample treatment: preoperative locoregional IRX-2 cytokine immunotherapy. V was clipped by 4 bases and J by 7 bases, with 12 bases between them. The CDR3 consists of 13 residues. Looked up from germline, CDR1 is MNHGY and CDR2 is SAAAGT. The source was tumor tissue, collected after IRX-2 immunotherapy. The TCR was taken from a human donor with breast cancer. The chain joins TRBV6-8 to TRBJ2-3; no clear D gene. DNA for the CDR3: TGTGCCAGCAGTTTTGCTGGTTCGAATACGCAGTATTTT. Translating it yields CASSFAGSNTQYF.